These 10 T cell receptor beta chains were sequenced from one sample in a study of T cell responses to AZD1222 COVID-19 vaccine. Measured with immunoSEQ multiplex PCR; TCRdb has only the in-frame clones, and not every one. The sample lists 140,000 or so clones; approximately 93% were seen once. The sequencing used peripheral blood, collected after recovery from COVID-19. The receptors come from an adult who had recovered from COVID-19.

The V and J genes are TRBV7-3 and TRBJ2-3, with 9 positions matching TRBD2. CDR3 length equals 14 residues. Germline V lookup: CDR1 SGHTA, CDR2 FQGTGA. V shed 6 bases and J 2 bases; nucleotides not matched to a gene: 3. The CDR3 loop is CASSIAGVTDTQYF. The CDR3 DNA reads TGTGCCAGCAGTATAGCGGGGGTCACAGATACGCAGTATTTT.

The J gene is TRBJ1-5, the V gene TRBV28; 9 nucleotides match TRBD1. V dropped 4 bases and J dropped 7; count of bases not matched to a gene: 5. CDR1 and CDR2 from the germline V gene are MDHEN and SYDVKM. This CDR3 is 14 amino acids long. CDR3 in DNA: TGTGCCAGCAGTTATGGACAGGGGCGACAGCCCCAGCATTTT. It yields the protein CASSYGQGRQPQHF.

The CDR3 bases are TGTGCCAGCAGTGAAAGGGTTACCTACGAGCAGTACTTC. This codes for CASSERVTYEQYF. The chain uses TRBV2 and TRBJ2-7; D uncertain. This CDR3 contains 13 residues. Germline V gene lookup returns CDR1 SNHLY and CDR2 FYNNEI. V lost 2 bases and J lost 2, with 7 bases in between.

V and J are TRBV10-1 and TRBJ2-7; the D is unclear. The germline V gene encodes CDR1 WNHNN and CDR2 SYGVQD (reference sequence). The CDR3 sequence is 13 residues long. Trimming removed 5 bases at V and 5 bases at J, with 13 bases between. CDR3 sequence reads: CASSRALEDEQYF. As DNA, the CDR3 is TGCGCCAGCAGTAGGGCCCTTGAGGACGAGCAGTACTTC.

V gene TRBV28 combines with J gene TRBJ1-2, with D unresolved. V shed 5 bases and J shed 5 bases, with 12 bases lying between them. Germline CDR1 MDHEN, CDR2 SYDVKM. The CDR3 loop spans 13 amino acids. The CDR3 DNA follows: TGTGCCAGCAGTCCCCCCATCAGGTATGGCTACACCTTC. It codes for CASSPPIRYGYTF.

The chain uses TRBV5-4 and TRBJ2-5; TRBD2 matches 9 bases. Per germline, CDR1 SGHNT and CDR2 YYREEE (reference sequence). The CDR3 has 14 residues. Germline trimming cut 3 bases from V and 1 base from J; bases unmatched to any gene: 1. The CDR3 loop is CASSSGLAQETQYF. The CDR3 region has the DNA TGTGCCAGCAGCTCGGGACTAGCCCAAGAGACCCAGTACTTC.

The J gene is TRBJ1-4, the V gene TRBV5-8, with TRBD1 identical over 11 bases. CDR3 length: 13 amino acids. Germline values: CDR1 SGHTS, CDR2 YDEGEE. After removal of 4 bases from V and 10 bases from J, the junction contained 3 bases not matched to a gene. CDR3 DNA sequence: TGTGCCAGCAGCCCGGGACAGGGGGGAAAACTGTTTTTT. This gives the protein CASSPGQGGKLFF.

This clone has only a few counts. The V call is TRBV6-5, the J call TRBJ1-5; D is ambiguous. The CDR3 loop spans 13 amino acids. Germline values: CDR1 MNHEY, CDR2 SVGAGI. Trimming shortened V by 7 bases and J by 4 bases, and 11 bases separated the two germline ends. The DNA of the CDR3 is TGTGCCAGCACCACCACCCCGAATCAGCCCCAGCATTTT. Protein: CASTTTPNQPQHF.

As regards this clone: One junction end does not reproduce the germline sequence, and a read error may be involved. Other DNA sequences in the sample encode the same CDR3. The rearrangement uses TRBV19 and TRBJ1-1, with D unresolved. There are 16 residues in the CDR3. Germline V gives CDR1 LNHDA, CDR2 SQIVND (reference sequence). CDR3 sequence reads: CASSWLGGSGNTEAFF. The CDR3 bases are TGTGCCAGTAGTTGGTTGGGTGGCAGCGGGAACACCGAAGCTTTCTTT.

The J gene is TRBJ1-1, the V gene TRBV12-3 or TRBV12-4; TRBD1 agrees at 7 bases. V gave up 5 bases and J gave up 7 bases; unmatched junction bases: 7. The CDR3 consists of 13 residues. The DNA of the CDR3 is TGTGCCAGCAGTATATACAGGGGCGGTGAAGCTTTCTTT. Encoded protein: CASSIYRGGEAFF.